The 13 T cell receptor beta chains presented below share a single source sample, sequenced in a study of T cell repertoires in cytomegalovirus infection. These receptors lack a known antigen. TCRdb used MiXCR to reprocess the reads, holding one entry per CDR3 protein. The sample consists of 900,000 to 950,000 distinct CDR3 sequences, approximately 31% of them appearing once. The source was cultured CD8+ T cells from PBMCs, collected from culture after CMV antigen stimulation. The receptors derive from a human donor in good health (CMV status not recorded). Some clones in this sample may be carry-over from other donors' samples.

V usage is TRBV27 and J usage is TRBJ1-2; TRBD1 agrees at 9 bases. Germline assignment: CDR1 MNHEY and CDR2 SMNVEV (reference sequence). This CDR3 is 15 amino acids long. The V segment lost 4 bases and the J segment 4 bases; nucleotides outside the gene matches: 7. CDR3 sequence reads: CASSSIQGARYGYTF. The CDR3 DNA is TGTGCCAGCAGTTCAATACAGGGGGCGCGCTATGGCTACACCTTC.

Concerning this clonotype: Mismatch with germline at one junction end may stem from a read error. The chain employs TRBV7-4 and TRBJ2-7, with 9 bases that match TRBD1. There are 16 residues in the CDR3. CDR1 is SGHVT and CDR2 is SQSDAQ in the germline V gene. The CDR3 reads CTSSLDVGQGGYEQYF. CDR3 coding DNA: TGTACCAGCAGCTTAGATGTGGGACAGGGAGGCTACGAGCAGTACTTC.

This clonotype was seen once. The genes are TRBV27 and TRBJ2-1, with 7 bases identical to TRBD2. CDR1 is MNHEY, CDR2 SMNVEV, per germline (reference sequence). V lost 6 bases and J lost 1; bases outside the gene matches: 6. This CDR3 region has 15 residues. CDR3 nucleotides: TGTGCCAGCAGGGGAGGGAGCCCTTCCTACAATGAGCAGTTCTTC. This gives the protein CASRGGSPSYNEQFF.

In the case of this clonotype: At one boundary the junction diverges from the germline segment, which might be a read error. The CDR3 region is CANSLGLAKNIQYF. The CDR3 DNA reads as TGTGCCAACAGTCTCGGGTTAGCCAAAAACATTCAGTACTTC. V is TRBV12-3 or TRBV12-4 and J is TRBJ2-4, with D unresolved. This CDR3 contains 14 residues.

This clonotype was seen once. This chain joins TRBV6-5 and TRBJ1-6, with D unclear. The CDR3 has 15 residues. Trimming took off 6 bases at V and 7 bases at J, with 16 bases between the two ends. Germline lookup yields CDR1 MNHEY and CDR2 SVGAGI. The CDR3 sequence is CASRVPGEHNSPLHF. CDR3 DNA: TGTGCCAGCAGGGTCCCCGGGGAACACAATTCACCCCTCCACTTT.

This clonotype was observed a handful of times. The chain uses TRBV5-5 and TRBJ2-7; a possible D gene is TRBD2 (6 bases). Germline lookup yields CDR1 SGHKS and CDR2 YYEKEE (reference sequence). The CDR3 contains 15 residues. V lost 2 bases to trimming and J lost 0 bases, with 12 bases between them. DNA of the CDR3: TGTGCCAGCAGCTTCGTTGGAGGGAGCTCCTACGAGCAGTACTTC. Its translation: CASSFVGGSSYEQYF.

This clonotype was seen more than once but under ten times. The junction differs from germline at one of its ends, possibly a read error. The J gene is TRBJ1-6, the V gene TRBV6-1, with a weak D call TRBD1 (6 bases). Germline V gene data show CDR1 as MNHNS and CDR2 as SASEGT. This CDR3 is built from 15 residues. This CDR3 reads CASMVWTEDNSPLHF. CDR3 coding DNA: TGTGCCAGCATGGTGTGGACAGAAGATAATTCGCCCCTCCACTTT.

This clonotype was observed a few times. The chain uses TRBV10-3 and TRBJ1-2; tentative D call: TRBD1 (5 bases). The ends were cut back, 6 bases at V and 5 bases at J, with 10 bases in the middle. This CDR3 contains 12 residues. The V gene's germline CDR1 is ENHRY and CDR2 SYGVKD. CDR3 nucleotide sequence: TGTGCCATCAGAGTACAGGAGTATGGCTACACCTTC. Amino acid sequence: CAIRVQEYGYTF.

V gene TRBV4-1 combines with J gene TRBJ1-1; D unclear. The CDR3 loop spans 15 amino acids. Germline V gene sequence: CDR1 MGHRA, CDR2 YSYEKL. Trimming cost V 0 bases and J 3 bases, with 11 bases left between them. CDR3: CASSQDREGYTEAFF. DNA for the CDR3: TGCGCCAGCAGCCAAGATAGAGAGGGTTACACTGAAGCTTTCTTT.

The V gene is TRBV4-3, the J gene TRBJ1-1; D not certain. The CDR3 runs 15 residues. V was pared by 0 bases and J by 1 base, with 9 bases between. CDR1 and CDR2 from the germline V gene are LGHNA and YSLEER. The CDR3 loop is CASSQDILPNTEAFF. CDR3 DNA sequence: TGCGCCAGCAGCCAAGATATACTACCGAACACTGAAGCTTTCTTT.

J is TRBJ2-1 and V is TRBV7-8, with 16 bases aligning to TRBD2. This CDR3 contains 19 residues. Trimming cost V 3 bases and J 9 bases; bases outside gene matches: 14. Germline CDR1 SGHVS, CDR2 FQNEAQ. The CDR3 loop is CASSFDFSGTSGGVFEQFF. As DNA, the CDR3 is TGTGCCAGCAGCTTTGACTTCTCCGGGACTAGCGGGGGGGTGTTTGAGCAGTTCTTC.

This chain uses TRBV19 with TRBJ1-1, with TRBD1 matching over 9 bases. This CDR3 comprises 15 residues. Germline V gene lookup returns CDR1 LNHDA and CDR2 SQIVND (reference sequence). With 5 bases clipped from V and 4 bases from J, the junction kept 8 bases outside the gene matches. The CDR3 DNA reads TGTGCCAGTAGTGCGGGACAGGGACTTAGCACTGAAGCTTTCTTT. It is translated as CASSAGQGLSTEAFF. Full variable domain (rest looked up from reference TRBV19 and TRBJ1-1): DGGITQSPKYLFRKEGQNVTLSCEQNLNHDAMYWYRQDPGQGLRLIYYSQIVNDFQKGDIAEGYSVSREKKESFPLTVTSAQKNPTAFYLCASSAGQGLSTEAFFGQGTRLTVV.

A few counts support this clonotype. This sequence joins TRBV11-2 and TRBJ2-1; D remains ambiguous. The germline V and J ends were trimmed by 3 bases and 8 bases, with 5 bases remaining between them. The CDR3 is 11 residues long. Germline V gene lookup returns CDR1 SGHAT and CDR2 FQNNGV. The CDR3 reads CASSLPYEQFF. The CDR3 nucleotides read TGTGCCAGCAGCTTGCCTTATGAGCAGTTCTTC.